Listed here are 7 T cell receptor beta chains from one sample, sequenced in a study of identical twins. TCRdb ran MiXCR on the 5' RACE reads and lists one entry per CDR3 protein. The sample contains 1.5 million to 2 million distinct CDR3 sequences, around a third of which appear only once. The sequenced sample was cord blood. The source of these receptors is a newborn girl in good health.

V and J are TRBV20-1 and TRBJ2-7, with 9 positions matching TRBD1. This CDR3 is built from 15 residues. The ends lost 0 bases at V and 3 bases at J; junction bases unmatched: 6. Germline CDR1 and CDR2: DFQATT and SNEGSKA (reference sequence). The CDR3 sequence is CSAREVQGAGYEQYF. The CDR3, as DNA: TGCAGTGCTAGAGAAGTACAGGGGGCAGGCTACGAGCAGTACTTC.

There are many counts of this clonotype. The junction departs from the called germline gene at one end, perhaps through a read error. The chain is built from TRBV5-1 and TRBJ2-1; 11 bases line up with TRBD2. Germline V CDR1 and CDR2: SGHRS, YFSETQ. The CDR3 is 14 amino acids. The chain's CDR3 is CASSGLAGYNEQFF. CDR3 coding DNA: TGTGCCAGCAGTGGACTAGCGGGCTACAATGAGCAGTTCTTC.

The CDR3 region is CASSLTSARGYEQYF. In DNA, the CDR3 is TGTGCCAGCAGCTTAACCTCGGCCAGAGGCTACGAGCAGTACTTC. This chain joins TRBV11-2 and TRBJ2-7; D unresolved. Germline CDR1 and CDR2: SGHAT and FQNNGV. The CDR3 contains 15 residues. V gave up 2 bases and J gave up 3 bases, with 14 bases separating them.

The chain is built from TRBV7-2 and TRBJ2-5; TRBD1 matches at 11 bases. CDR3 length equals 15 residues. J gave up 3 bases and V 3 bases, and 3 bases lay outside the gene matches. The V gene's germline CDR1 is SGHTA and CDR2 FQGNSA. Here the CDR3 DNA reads TGTGCCAGCAGCTTGCGGGACAGGGGGGAAGAGACCCAGTACTTC. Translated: CASSLRDRGEETQYF.

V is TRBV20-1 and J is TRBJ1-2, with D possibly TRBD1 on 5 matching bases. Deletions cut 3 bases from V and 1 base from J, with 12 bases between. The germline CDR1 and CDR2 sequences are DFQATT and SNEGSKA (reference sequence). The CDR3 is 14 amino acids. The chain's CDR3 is CSASPRDDNYGYTF. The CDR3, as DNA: TGCAGTGCTAGCCCCCGGGACGATAACTATGGCTACACCTTC.

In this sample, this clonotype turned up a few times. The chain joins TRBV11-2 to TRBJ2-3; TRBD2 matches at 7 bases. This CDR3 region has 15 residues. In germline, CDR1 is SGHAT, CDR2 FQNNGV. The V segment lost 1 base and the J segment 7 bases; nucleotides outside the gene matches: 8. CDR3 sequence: CASSLGEGWIHTQYF. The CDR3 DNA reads TGTGCCAGCAGCTTAGGGGAGGGATGGATACATACGCAGTATTTT.

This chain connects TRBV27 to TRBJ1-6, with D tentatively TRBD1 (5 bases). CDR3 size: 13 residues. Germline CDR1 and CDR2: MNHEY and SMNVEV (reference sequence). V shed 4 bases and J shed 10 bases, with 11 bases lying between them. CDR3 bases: TGTGCCAGCAGTTGGGGGTTCAGGTCACCCCTCCACTTT. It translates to CASSWGFRSPLHF.